Listed below are T cell receptor beta chains from one sample, sequenced in a study of T cells in localized non-small cell lung cancer. This table comes from immunoSEQ multiplex PCR, and its TCRdb copy is limited to in-frame clones, with some not included. The sample includes 32,000 or so clones, roughly 90% of them seen just once. Sequencing was performed on peripheral blood, taken before any cancer treatment. The receptors come from a man aged 40 to 70 with stage I lung adenocarcinoma. Both conserved end residues are part of each CDR3. The D gene is left open where the match is weak. Not every row has a clone size; where given, it reads once, few, many or a size class.

>TRBJ1-6|.|.|TRBV7-2
CASSPAISYNSPLHF
TGTGCCAGCAGCCCGGCAATTTCCTATAATTCACCCCTCCACTTT
>TRBJ2-1|once|.|TRBV19
CASSIEKGGVYNEQFF
TGTGCCAGTAGTATAGAAAAGGGGGGTGTTTACAATGAGCAGTTCTTC
>TRBJ2-6|.|.|TRBV10-3
CAISSYPIVGANVLTF
TGTGCCATCAGTTCCTACCCGATCGTGGGGGCCAACGTCCTGACTTTC
>TRBJ1-1|few|.|TRBV2
CASKFSRGTEAFF
TGTGCCAGCAAATTTTCACGGGGCACTGAAGCTTTCTTT
>TRBJ2-7|.|.|TRBV6-1
CAIEGRSYEQYF
TGTGCCATCGAGGGCAGATCCTACGAGCAGTACTTC
>TRBJ1-2|.|.|TRBV30
CAWRPGLRANYGYTF
TGTGCCTGGCGCCCGGGCCTAAGGGCTAACTATGGCTACACCTTC
>TRBJ1-1|.|.|TRBV6-1
CASSVGTRANTEAFF
TGTGCCAGCAGTGTGGGGACACGGGCGAACACTGAAGCTTTCTTT
>TRBJ2-3|.|TRBD2|TRBV9
CASSGSGETDTQYF
TGTGCCAGCAGCGGTAGCGGGGAGACAGATACGCAGTATTTT
>TRBJ2-7|.|.|TRBV2
CASSESGLTNEQYF
TGTGCCAGCAGTGAATCTGGGCTGACTAACGAGCAGTACTTC
>TRBJ2-7|.|.|TRBV9
CASSAGGSYEQYF
TGTGCCAGCAGCGCAGGGGGGTCCTACGAGCAGTACTTC
>TRBJ1-4|.|.|TRBV6-6
CASSYGSTNEKLFF
TGTGCCAGCAGTTACGGATCAACTAATGAAAAACTGTTTTTT
>TRBJ1-4|.|.|TRBV9
CASSPFETEVNEKLFF
TGTGCCAGCAGCCCTTTTGAGACAGAGGTTAATGAAAAACTGTTTTTT
>TRBJ1-3|.|TRBD1|TRBV7-2
CASSLGRGRQENTIYF
TGTGCCAGCAGCTTAGGCAGGGGGCGCCAGGAAAACACCATATATTTT
>TRBJ2-5|.|.|TRBV13
CASSLGGTFQETQYF
TGTGCCAGCAGCTTAGGCGGGACTTTCCAAGAGACCCAGTACTTC
>TRBJ2-5|.|.|TRBV4-1
CASSRAGAQETQYF
TGCGCCAGCAGCCGCGCGGGGGCACAAGAGACCCAGTACTTC
>TRBJ2-3|.|.|TRBV6-6
CASSRSSDTQYF
TGTGCCAGCAGCCGATCCTCAGATACGCAGTATTTT
>TRBJ2-4|.|.|TRBV6-5
CARDPGDEAKNIQYF
TGTGCCAGGGACCCAGGGGATGAAGCCAAAAACATTCAGTACTTC
>TRBJ1-2|once|TRBD1|TRBV25-1
CASSEPGTGLNYGYTF
TGTGCCAGCAGTGAACCCGGGACAGGCTTAAACTATGGCTACACCTTC
>TRBJ1-1|.|.|TRBV7-2
CASSLAIGTGTEAFF
TGTGCCAGCAGCTTAGCGATAGGGACGGGCACTGAAGCTTTCTTT
>TRBJ1-2|.|TRBD1|TRBV15
CATSRDGQGGGYTF
TGTGCCACCAGCAGAGACGGACAGGGAGGCGGCTACACCTTC
>TRBJ1-3|.|.|TRBV30
CAWSRGTSGNTIYF
TGTGCCTGGTCCAGGGGAACCTCTGGAAACACCATATATTTT
>TRBJ2-1|.|.|TRBV19
CASSIGTGRRVEQFF
TGTGCCAGTAGTATCGGAACAGGCCGTCGTGTTGAGCAGTTCTTC
>TRBJ1-2|.|TRBD1|TRBV6-1
CASIPTGSNYGYTF
TGTGCCAGCATACCGACAGGGTCTAACTATGGCTACACCTTC
>TRBJ2-3|.|.|TRBV9
CASGGTGVITDTQYF
TGTGCCAGCGGAGGAACGGGGGTGATAACAGATACGCAGTATTTT
>TRBJ2-1|.|TRBD2|TRBV6-4
CASNGGGRNEQFF
TGTGCCAGCAATGGCGGGGGGCGGAATGAGCAGTTCTTC
>TRBJ2-7|.|.|TRBV30
CAWSAENRYEQYF
TGTGCCTGGAGTGCGGAGAATCGCTACGAGCAGTACTTC
>TRBJ1-3|.|.|TRBV5-1
CASSLNDQALYSGNTIYF
TGCGCCAGCAGCTTGAACGATCAGGCCCTCTACTCTGGAAACACCATATATTTT
>TRBJ2-7|.|TRBD1|TRBV2
CASRSTGGYEQYF
TGTGCCAGCAGGTCGACAGGGGGCTACGAGCAGTACTTC
>TRBJ2-7|.|TRBD1|TRBV2
CASRGDSYEQYF
TGTGCCAGCAGGGGGGACAGCTACGAGCAGTACTTC
>TRBJ2-3|.|.|TRBV19
CASSIGFLAATDTQYF
TGTGCCAGTAGTATAGGGTTTTTGGCAGCCACAGATACGCAGTATTTT
>TRBJ1-2|.|TRBD1|TRBV11-2
CASSWTGQDGYTF
TGTGCCAGCAGCTGGACAGGGCAGGATGGCTACACCTTC
>TRBJ1-1|.|.|TRBV14
CASSQDYVNTEAFF
TGTGCCAGCAGCCAAGATTACGTGAACACTGAAGCTTTCTTT
>TRBJ1-1|.|.|TRBV13
CASSLVGETDTEAFF
TGTGCCAGCAGCTTAGTTGGAGAAACAGACACTGAAGCTTTCTTT
>TRBJ2-7|.|.|TRBV6-5
CASSYSFSGNPYEQYF
TGTGCCAGCAGTTACTCGTTCTCAGGGAACCCCTACGAGCAGTACTTC
>TRBJ1-5|.|.|TRBV6-1
CASSRPGISNQPQHF
TGTGCCAGCAGTCGACCAGGGATAAGCAATCAGCCCCAGCATTTT
>TRBJ2-7|.|.|TRBV1
CTSLRLAGFYEQYF
TGCACCAGCTTAAGACTAGCTGGGTTTTACGAGCAGTACTTC
>TRBJ2-7|.|TRBD1|TRBV19
CASSLSDRTGSYEQYF
TGTGCCAGTAGTTTATCAGACCGGACAGGATCCTACGAGCAGTACTTC
>TRBJ1-4|.|TRBD1|TRBV19
CASSIRDRGTVNEKLFF
TGTGCCAGTAGCATACGGGACAGGGGGACCGTTAATGAAAAACTGTTTTTT
>TRBJ1-6|few|.|TRBV10-2
CASGSPLHF
TGCGCCAGCGGGTCACCCCTCCACTTT
>TRBJ1-1|.|.|TRBV30
CAFTRGVRAFF
TGTGCCTTTACGAGAGGGGTGCGGGCTTTCTTT
>TRBJ1-6|.|.|TRBV7-2
CASSLAQDLGSPLHF
TGTGCCAGCAGCTTAGCCCAGGACCTGGGTTCACCCCTCCACTTT
>TRBJ1-1|.|.|TRBV7-2
CASSLFGVLNTEAFF
TGTGCCAGCAGCTTATTTGGAGTTTTGAACACTGAAGCTTTCTTT
>TRBJ2-1|.|.|TRBV19
CASSIERLADNEQFF
TGTGCCAGTAGTATAGAAAGGCTAGCAGACAATGAGCAGTTCTTC
>TRBJ1-3|once|.|TRBV4-1
CASSQVSRDTYSGNTIYF
TGCGCCAGCAGCCAAGTCTCCCGGGACACTTACTCTGGAAACACCATATATTTT
>TRBJ1-5|.|.|TRBV7-8
CASSLDRNQPQHF
TGTGCCAGCAGCCTTGACAGGAATCAGCCCCAGCATTTT
>TRBJ1-5|.|.|TRBV27
CASSLSFAGPQHF
TGTGCCAGCAGTTTATCCTTTGCGGGGCCCCAGCATTTT
>TRBJ1-2|.|.|TRBV19
CANRGAGAHGYTF
TGTGCCAACCGAGGGGCAGGCGCTCATGGCTACACCTTC
>TRBJ2-5|.|.|TRBV27
CASSWAKQETQYF
TGTGCCAGCAGTTGGGCCAAACAAGAGACCCAGTACTTC
>TRBJ1-5|few|TRBD1|TRBV7-9
CASSWGQGAQPQHF
TGTGCCAGCAGCTGGGGACAGGGCGCACAGCCCCAGCATTTT
>TRBJ1-2|.|.|TRBV10-1
CASSETGYSYGYTF
TGCGCCAGCAGTGAGACAGGGTATTCTTATGGCTACACCTTC
>TRBJ1-5|.|.|TRBV5-6
CASSFMGSQPQHF
TGTGCCAGCAGCTTTATGGGGTCCCAGCCCCAGCATTTT
>TRBJ2-3|once|.|TRBV27
CASSLGDTQYF
TGTGCCAGCAGTTTGGGAGATACGCAGTATTTT
>TRBJ2-1|.|.|TRBV11-2
CASSPHPYNEQFF
TGTGCCAGCAGCCCCCACCCCTACAATGAGCAGTTCTTC
>TRBJ1-4|.|TRBD1|TRBV5-3
CARSLSGKDRSPCNEKLFF
TGTGCCAGAAGCTTGTCAGGGAAGGACAGGAGTCCTTGTAATGAAAAACTGTTTTTT
>TRBJ1-2|once|.|TRBV5-1
CASHPGGPSYGYTF
TGCGCCAGCCACCCGGGGGGGCCTTCATATGGCTACACCTTC
>TRBJ2-1|.|.|TRBV11-2
CASSPHYAGSSYNEQFF
TGTGCCAGCAGCCCCCACTACGCGGGGAGCTCCTACAATGAGCAGTTCTTC
>TRBJ1-2|.|TRBD1|TRBV18
CASSPLDRRDYGYTF
TGTGCCAGCTCACCTCTGGACAGGAGAGACTATGGCTACACCTTC
>TRBJ1-1|.|.|TRBV5-7
CASSLVARLYTEAFF
TGTGCCAGCAGCTTGGTTGCGCGATTGTACACTGAAGCTTTCTTT
>TRBJ1-1|.|.|TRBV19
CASSIKGTGTEAFF
TGTGCCAGTAGTATTAAGGGGACGGGAACTGAAGCTTTCTTT
>TRBJ2-6|.|.|TRBV7-6
CASSRTASGANVLTF
TGTGCCAGCAGCCGGACGGCCTCTGGGGCCAACGTCCTGACTTTC